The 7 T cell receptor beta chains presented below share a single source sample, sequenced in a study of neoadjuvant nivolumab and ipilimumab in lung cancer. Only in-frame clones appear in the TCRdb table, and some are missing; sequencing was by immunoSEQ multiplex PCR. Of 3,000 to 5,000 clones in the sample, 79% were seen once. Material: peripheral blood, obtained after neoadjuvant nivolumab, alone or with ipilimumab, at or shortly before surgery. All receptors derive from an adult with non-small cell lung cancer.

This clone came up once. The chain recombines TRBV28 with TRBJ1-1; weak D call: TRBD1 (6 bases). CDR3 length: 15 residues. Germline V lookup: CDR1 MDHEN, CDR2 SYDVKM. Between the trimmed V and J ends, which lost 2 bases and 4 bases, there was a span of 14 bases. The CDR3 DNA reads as TGTGCCAGCAGTTTAGGGGGCAGGGTTAGCACTGAAGCTTTCTTT. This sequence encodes CASSLGGRVSTEAFF.

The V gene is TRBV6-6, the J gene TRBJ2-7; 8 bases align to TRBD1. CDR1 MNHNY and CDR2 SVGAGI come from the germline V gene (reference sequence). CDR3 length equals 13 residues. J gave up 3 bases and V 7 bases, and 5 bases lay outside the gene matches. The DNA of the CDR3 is TGTGCCAGCATGTTAGGGACAGGCTACGAGCAGTACTTC. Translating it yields CASMLGTGYEQYF.

The CDR3: CASSLAWMWGTDTPETQYF. The DNA for the CDR3 is TGTGCCAGCAGCTTAGCGTGGATGTGGGGGACAGACACTCCAGAGACCCAGTACTTC. The chain combines TRBV7-9 with TRBJ2-5, with 7 bases lining up with TRBD1. The junction had 17 bases not matched to a gene; V was cut back by 0 bases and J by 4 bases. The CDR3 extends over 19 amino acids. The germline V gene encodes CDR1 SEHNR and CDR2 FQNEAQ (reference sequence).

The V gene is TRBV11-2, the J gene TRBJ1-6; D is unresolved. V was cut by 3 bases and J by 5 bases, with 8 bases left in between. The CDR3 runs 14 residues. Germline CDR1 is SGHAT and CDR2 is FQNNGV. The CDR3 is CASSFGPNNSPLHF. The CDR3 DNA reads TGTGCCAGCAGCTTTGGGCCAAATAATTCACCCCTCCACTTT.

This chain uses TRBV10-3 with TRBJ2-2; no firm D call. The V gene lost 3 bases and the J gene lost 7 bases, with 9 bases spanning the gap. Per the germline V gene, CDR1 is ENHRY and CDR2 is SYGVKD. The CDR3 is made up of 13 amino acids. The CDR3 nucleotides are TGTGCCATCAGTGACGAACTCGTCGGGGAGCTGTTTTTT. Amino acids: CAISDELVGELFF.

CDR3 region: CASRHRATGANVLTF. CDR3 nucleotides: TGTGCCAGCAGGCACAGGGCGACTGGGGCCAACGTCCTGACTTTC. The rearrangement joins TRBV5-6 to TRBJ2-6; the D gene is possibly TRBD1 (6 bases). Looked up from germline, CDR1 is SGHDT and CDR2 is YYEEEE. The CDR3 sequence is 15 residues long. V was pared by 5 bases and J by 2 bases, with 11 bases between.

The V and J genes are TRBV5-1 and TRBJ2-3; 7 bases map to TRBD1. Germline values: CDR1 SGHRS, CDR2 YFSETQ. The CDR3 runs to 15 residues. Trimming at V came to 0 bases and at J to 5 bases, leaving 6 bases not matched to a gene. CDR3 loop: CASSLGGTVRDTQYF. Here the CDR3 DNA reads TGCGCCAGCAGCTTGGGTGGGACAGTCAGAGATACGCAGTATTTT.